This TCR beta chain was retrieved from a study of early stage breast cancer tumors. The overall study: Most invasive tumors, about 80% of the 16, were ER+/PR+/HER2-. Eight ER+/PR+/HER2- tumors were invasive ductal; a few were invasive lobular. Study conclusions and caveats: Comparing each tissue with blood distinguished tumor from normal in 14 of 16 patients.

Worth noting for this clone: Its antigen remains unidentified.

Blood replicates held 0.5 ug DNA, tumor or normal breast approximately 1.5 ug, two each. Method: immunoSEQ multiplex PCR; TCRdb's copy keeps in-frame clones and lacks some. The sample records about 28,000 clones, 80% being singletons. Germline assignment: CDR1 LGHNA and CDR2 YSLEER. V gave up 1 base and J gave up 4 bases; unmatched junction bases: 4. The CDR3 is 15 amino acids. The chain links TRBV4-3 to TRBJ2-1, with TRBD1 matching over 7 bases. The source of this sequence is a person aged 55 to 70 with breast cancer. The sample comprised blood. CDR3 bases: TGCGCCAGCAGCCAAGGACAGGGCCCGTACAATGAGCAGTTCTTC. This gives the protein CASSQGQGPYNEQFF.